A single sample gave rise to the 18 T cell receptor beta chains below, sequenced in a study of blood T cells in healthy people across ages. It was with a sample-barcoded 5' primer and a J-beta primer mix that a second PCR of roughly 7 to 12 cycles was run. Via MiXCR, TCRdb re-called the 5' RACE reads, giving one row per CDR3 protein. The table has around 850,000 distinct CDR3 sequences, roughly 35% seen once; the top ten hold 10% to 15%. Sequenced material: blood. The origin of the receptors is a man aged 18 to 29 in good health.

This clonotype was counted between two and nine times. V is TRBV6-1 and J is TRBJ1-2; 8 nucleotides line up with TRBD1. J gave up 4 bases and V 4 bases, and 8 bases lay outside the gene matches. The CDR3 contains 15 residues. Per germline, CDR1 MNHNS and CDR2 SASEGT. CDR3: CASSGRDRSGYGYTF. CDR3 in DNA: TGTGCCAGCAGTGGTCGGGACAGGTCAGGCTATGGCTACACCTTC.

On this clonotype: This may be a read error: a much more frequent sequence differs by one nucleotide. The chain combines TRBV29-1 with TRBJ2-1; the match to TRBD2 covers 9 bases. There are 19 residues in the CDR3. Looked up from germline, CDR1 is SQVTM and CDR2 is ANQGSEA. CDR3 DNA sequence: TGCAGCGTTCACCCACTATCGACTAGCGGTAGGAGCTCCTGCAATGAGCAGTTCTTC. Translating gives CSVHPLSTSGRSSCNEQFF.

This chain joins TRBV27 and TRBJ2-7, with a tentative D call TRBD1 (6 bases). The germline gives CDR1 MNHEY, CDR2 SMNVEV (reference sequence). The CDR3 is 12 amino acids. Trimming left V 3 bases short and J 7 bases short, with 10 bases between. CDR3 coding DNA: TGTGCCAGCAGTTTTAAAACAGGGGAGCAGTACTTC. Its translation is CASSFKTGEQYF.

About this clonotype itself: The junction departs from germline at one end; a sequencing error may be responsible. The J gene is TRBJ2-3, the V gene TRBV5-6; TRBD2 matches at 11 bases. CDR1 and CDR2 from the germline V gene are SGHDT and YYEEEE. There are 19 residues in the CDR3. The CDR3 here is CASSSVVRLTSGEADAQYF. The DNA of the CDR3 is TGTGCCAGCAGCTCGGTAGTAAGATTGACTAGCGGGGAGGCAGATGCGCAGTATTTT.

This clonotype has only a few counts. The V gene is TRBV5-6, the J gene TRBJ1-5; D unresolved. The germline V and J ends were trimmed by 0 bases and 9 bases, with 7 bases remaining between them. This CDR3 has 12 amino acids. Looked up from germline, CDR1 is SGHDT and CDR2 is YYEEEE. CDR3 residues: CASSLAGLPQHF. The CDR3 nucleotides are TGTGCCAGCAGCTTGGCCGGTCTGCCCCAGCATTTT.

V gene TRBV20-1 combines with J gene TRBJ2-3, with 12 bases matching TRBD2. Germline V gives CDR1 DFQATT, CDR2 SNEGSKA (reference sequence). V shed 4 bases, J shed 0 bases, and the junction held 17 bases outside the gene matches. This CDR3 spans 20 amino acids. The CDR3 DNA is TGCAGTGCTACTTCTACCTCAGGACTAGCGGGGACCCCTAGCACAGATACGCAGTATTTT. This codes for CSATSTSGLAGTPSTDTQYF.

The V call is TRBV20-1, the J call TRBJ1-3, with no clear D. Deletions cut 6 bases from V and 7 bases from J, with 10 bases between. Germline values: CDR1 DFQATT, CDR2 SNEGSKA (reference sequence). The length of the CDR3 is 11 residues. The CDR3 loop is CSAPLGNTIYF. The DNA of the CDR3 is TGCAGTGCCCCCCTCGGGAACACCATATATTTT.

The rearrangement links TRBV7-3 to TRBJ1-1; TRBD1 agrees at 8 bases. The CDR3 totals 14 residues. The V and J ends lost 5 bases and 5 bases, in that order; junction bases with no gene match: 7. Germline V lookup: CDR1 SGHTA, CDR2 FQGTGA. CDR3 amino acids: CASSPGQDGTEAFF. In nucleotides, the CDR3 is TGTGCCAGCAGCCCGGGACAGGATGGGACTGAAGCTTTCTTT.

This CDR3 is CASSSSTRPPTDTQYF. The CDR3 bases are TGTGCCAGCAGCTCGTCGACTAGACCCCCCACAGATACGCAGTATTTT. The gene calls are TRBV7-2 and TRBJ2-3, with D perhaps TRBD2 (6 bases). The CDR3 runs 16 residues. Trimming took 4 bases from V and 2 from J, leaving 16 bases between them. Germline CDR1 reads SGHTA; CDR2 reads FQGNSA.

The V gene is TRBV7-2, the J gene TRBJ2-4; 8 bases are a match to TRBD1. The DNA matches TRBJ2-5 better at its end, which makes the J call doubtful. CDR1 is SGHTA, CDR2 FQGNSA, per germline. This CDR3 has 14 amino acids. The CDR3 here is CASSQGTGGETQYF. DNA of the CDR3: TGTGCCAGCAGCCAAGGGACAGGAGGGGAGACCCAGTACTTC.

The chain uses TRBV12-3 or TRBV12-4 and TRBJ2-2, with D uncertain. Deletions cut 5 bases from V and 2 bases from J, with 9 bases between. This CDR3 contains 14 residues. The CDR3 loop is CASSGLSNTGELFF. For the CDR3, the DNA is TGTGCCAGCAGTGGGCTAAGTAACACCGGGGAGCTGTTTTTT.

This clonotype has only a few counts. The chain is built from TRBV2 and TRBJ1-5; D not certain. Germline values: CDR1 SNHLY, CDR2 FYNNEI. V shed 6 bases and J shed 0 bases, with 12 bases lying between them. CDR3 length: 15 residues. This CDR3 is CASRSRSNSNQPQHF. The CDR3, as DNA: TGTGCCAGCAGATCCCGGAGTAATAGCAATCAGCCCCAGCATTTT.

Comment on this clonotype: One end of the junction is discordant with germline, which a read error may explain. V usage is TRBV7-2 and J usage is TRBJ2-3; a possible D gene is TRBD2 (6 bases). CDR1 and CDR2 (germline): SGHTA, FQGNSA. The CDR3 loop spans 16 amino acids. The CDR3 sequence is CAGSQGDFLHTDTQYF. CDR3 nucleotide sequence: TGTGCCGGCAGCCAAGGGGACTTCCTACACACAGATACGCAGTATTTT. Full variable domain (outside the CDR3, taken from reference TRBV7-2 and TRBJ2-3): GAGVSQSPSNKVTEKGKDVELRCDPISGHTALYWYRQSLGQGLEFLIYFQGNSAPDKSGLPSDRFSAERTGGSVSTLTIQRTQQEDSAVYLCAGSQGDFLHTDTQYFGPGTRLTVL.

The CDR3 loop reads CASSQGTDGYTF. Here the CDR3 DNA reads TGCGCCAGCAGCCAAGGGACAGATGGCTACACCTTC. The V gene is TRBV4-1, the J gene TRBJ1-2; the D gene is possibly TRBD1 (6 bases). Trimming pared 1 base from V and 6 bases from J, leaving 6 bases between. Germline CDR1 and CDR2: MGHRA and YSYEKL. The CDR3 covers 12 residues.

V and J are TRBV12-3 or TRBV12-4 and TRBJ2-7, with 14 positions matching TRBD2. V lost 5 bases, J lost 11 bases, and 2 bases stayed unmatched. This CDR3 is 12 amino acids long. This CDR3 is CASSTGLAGEYF. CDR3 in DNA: TGTGCCAGCAGTACGGGACTAGCGGGAGAGTACTTC.

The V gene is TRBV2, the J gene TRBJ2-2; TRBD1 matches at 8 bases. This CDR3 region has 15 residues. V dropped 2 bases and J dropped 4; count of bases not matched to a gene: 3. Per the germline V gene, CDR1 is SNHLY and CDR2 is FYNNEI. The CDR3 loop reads CASSERTGTTGELFF. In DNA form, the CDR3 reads TGTGCCAGCAGTGAACGGACAGGGACCACCGGGGAGCTGTTTTTT. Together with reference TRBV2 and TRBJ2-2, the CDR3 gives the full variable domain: EPEVTQTPSHQVTQMGQEVILRCVPISNHLYFYWYRQILGQKVEFLVSFYNNEISEKSEIFDDQFSVERPDGSNFTLKIRSTKLEDSAMYFCASSERTGTTGELFFGEGSRLTVL.

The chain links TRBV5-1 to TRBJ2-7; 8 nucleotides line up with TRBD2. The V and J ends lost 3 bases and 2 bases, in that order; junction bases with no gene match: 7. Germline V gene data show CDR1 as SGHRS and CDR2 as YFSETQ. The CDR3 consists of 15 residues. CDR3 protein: CASSSSTGGAYEQYF. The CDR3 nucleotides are TGCGCCAGCAGCTCGTCGACGGGGGGGGCCTACGAGCAGTACTTC.

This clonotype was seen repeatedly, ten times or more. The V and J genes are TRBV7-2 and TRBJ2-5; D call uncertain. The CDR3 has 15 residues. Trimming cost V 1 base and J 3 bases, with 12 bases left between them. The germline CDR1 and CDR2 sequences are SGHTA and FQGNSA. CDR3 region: CASSLGVVAEETQYF. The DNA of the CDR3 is TGTGCCAGCAGCTTAGGAGTGGTCGCAGAAGAGACCCAGTACTTC.